This TCR beta chain came from a study of OX40 agonist ivuxolimab in advanced cancers. Study-wide results and caveats: The mean number of expanded clones was higher in CD8+ T cells than in CD4+. Among the least clonally expanded were partial responders at 0.1-3.0 mg/kg. Some nonresponders likewise displayed low normalized T-cell clonal expansion.

Generated by immunoSEQ multiplex PCR, the TCRdb table keeps only in-frame clones and is missing some. Of roughly 18,000 clones listed, 82% are singletons. V was clipped by 6 bases and J by 13 bases; unmatched bases: 13. The length of the CDR3 is 14 residues. Per germline, CDR1 MDHEN and CDR2 SYDVKM. Systemic immunosuppression or autoimmune disease history was grounds to exclude patients. Details on this clone: The antigen is not known.

The chain couples TRBV28 to TRBJ2-1, with TRBD2 matching 9 bases. The sequence was obtained from an adult with an advanced solid tumor such as melanoma, head and neck, liver or kidney cancer. The specimen comprised CD4+ or CD8+ T cells sorted from blood, sampled in a trial of the OX40 agonist ivuxolimab. The CDR3 region has the DNA TGTGCCAGCAGCCTACTAGCGGGCCAAGTCGAACAGTTCTTC. This translates into CASSLLAGQVEQFF.